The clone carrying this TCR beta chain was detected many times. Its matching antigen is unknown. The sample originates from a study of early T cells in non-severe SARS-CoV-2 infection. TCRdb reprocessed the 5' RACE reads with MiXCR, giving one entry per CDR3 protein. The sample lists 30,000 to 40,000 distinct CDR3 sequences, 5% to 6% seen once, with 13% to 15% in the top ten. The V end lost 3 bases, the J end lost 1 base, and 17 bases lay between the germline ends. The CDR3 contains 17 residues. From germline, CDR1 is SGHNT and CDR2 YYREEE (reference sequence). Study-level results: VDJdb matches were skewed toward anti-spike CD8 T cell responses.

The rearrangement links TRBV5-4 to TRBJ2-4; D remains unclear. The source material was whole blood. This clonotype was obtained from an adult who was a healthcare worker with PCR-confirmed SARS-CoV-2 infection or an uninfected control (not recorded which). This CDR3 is CASSSPLGSQAKNIQYF. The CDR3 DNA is TGTGCCAGCAGCTCCCCGTTGGGCTCCCAGGCCAAAAACATTCAGTACTTC.